This TCR beta chain was sequenced in a study of blood T cell repertoires in COVID-19 (TCRdb year 2020). Notes on the research overall: Samples covering the acute and convalescent phases of COVID-19 were provided by collaborators in the United States, Italy and Spain. The repertoires were made available in a free public database intended to serve as a resource for research on the immune response to SARS-CoV-2. The samples were drawn from two sources: the first 160 participants of the ongoing ImmuneRACE study, and 950 to 1,500 subjects contributed by 6 global collaborators. Sample metadata almost always included a de-identified subject ID, COVID-19 status, age in years and sex. Where HLA class I and class II types were available, the types were taken from metadata supplied by the sample provider, not from assay-based typing. The prospective study material was composed of cDNA or gDNA derived from T cells, B-cell-depleted T cells, or PBMCs. Deeply sampled blood TCRbeta repertoires from subjects exposed to, actively infected with, or recovered from COVID-19 were included in the dataset.

Summary of the overall study and its limitations: How much clinical and demographic metadata was included differed by source and by participant, and the metadata was provided uncurated.

The immunoSEQ Assay, a bias-controlled multiplex PCR, was used to amplify TCRbeta CDR3 regions from genomic DNA. On the study's bioinformatics: The number of nucleated cells in each sample was estimated by amplification of reference gene primers within the assay. To quantify the absolute abundance of each unique TCRbeta CDR3 rearrangement, sequence reads were collapsed and filtered. For each sample, productive Simpson clonality was calculated by taking the square root of Simpson's diversity index across productive rearrangements. TCRdb took over this immuneACCESS table, retaining in-frame rearrangements with V and J assigned. Such tables are incomplete; in checked studies, under half of the missing clones stem from an unresolved V gene, and the remainder is unexplained. V and J calls and clone size are copied from that table; D and trimming were computed from the DNA. In this sample the table shows some 40,000 clones, 78% of which occur a single time. The leading ten clones occupy about a sixth of the sample.

Each collaborating institution followed its own protocols to collect whole blood in K2EDTA tubes. For TCRbeta analysis, collaborator samples were shipped as frozen whole blood, as isolated PBMCs, or as DNA extracted from either sample type. V loses 0 bases, J loses 2 bases, and the germline ends lie 14 bases apart. CDR3 length: 16 amino acids, cysteine to phenylalanine. Kept here is only the CDR3 DNA, which spans 48 bases and is read in frame from base 1. Via the germline V gene (reference sequence), CDR1 is LGHDT and CDR2 YNNKEL. With respect to this clone: Its antigen remains unidentified. Base-call qualities are not available, and no considerably larger clone is one nucleotide away.

The chain is encoded by TRBV3-1 (or the pseudogene TRBV3-2) joined to TRBJ2-7; the D region possibly corresponds to TRBD2 (5 bases align). Sequenced sample: peripheral blood. The sequence derives from a man between 65 and 80 years old with acute or convalescent COVID-19. CDR3 loop: CASSQDGRTHPYEQYF. The bases are TGTGCCAGCAGCCAAGATGGACGGACTCACCCCTACGAGCAGTACTTC.